The present T cell receptor beta chain was sequenced within a study of molecular identifiers for immune sequencing clone quantification. This clonotype was seen at least ten times. This CDR3 region has 13 residues. V was pared by 4 bases and J by 4 bases, with 11 bases between. The V gene's germline CDR1 is SGHNT and CDR2 YYREEE (reference sequence). Methods described previously, with TCR primers listed, were used for bulk TCR libraries. Each CDR3 protein gets one entry after TCRdb re-called the PCR reads with MiXCR. This sample yields about 320,000 distinct CDR3 sequences, of which roughly 24% are seen a single time; around 0.7% belongs to the top ten.

Material: naive CD8+ T cells from blood, with Jurkat cell RNA spiked in. Subset noted: FACS-sorted CD8+CD4-CCR7+CD45RA+ naive T cells. This receptor was identified in a human donor in good health. Some libraries in this study had Jurkat cell RNA spiked in. This sequence joins TRBV5-4 and TRBJ2-5; the D is unclear. CDR3 DNA sequence: TGTGCCAGCAGCCCACCCTCCTTAGAGACCCAGTACTTC. It yields the protein CASSPPSLETQYF.